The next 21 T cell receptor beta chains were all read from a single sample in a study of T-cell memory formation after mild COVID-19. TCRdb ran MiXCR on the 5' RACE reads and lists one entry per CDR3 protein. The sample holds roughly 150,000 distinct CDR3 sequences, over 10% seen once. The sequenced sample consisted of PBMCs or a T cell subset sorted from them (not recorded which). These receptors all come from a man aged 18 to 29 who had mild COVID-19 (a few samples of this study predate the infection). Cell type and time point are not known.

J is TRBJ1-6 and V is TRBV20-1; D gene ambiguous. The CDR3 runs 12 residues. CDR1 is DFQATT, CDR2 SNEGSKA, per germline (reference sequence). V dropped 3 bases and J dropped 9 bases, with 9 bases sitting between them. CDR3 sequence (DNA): TGCAGTGCTAGGGGTGGACTTTCACCCCTCCACTTT. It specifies CSARGGLSPLHF.

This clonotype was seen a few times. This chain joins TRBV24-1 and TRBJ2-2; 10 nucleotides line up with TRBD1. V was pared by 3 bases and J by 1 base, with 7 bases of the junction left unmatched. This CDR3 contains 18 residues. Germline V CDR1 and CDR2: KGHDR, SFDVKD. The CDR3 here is CATSDGPGQGKNTGELFF. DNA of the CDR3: TGTGCCACCAGTGATGGGCCGGGACAGGGGAAGAACACCGGGGAGCTGTTTTTT.

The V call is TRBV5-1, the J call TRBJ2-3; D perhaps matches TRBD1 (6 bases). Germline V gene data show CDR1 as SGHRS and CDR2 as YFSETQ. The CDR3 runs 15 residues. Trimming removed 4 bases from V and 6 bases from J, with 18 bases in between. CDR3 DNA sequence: TGCGCCAGCAGCGTCGGGACACTCGCAGGGGATACGCAGTATTTT. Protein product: CASSVGTLAGDTQYF. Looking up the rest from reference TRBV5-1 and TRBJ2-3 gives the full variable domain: KAGVTQTPRYLIKTRGQQVTLSCSPISGHRSVSWYQQTPGQGLQFLFEYFSETQRNKGNFPGRFSGRQFSNSRSEMNVSTLELGDSALYLCASSVGTLAGDTQYFGPGTRLTVL.

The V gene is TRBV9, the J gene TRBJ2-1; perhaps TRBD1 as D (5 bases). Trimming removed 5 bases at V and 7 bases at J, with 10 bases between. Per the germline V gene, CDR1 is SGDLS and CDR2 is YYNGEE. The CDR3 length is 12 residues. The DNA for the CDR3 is TGTGCCAGCAGTCCTGGGGCGAATGAGCAGTTCTTC. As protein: CASSPGANEQFF.

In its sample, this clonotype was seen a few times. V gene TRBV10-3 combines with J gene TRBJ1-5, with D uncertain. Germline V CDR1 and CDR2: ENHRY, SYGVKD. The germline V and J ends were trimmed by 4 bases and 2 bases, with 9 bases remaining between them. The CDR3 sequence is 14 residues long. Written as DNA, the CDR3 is TGTGCCATCAGTGGGGCCGCGGGCAATCAGCCCCAGCATTTT. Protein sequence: CAISGAAGNQPQHF.

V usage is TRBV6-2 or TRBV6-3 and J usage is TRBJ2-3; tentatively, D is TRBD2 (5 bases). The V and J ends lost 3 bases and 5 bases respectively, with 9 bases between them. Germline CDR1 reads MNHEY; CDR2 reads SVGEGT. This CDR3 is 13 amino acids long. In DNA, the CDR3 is TGTGCCAGCAGTTATAGCGTTGTAGATACGCAGTATTTT. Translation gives CASSYSVVDTQYF.

For the CDR3, the DNA is TGCAGTGCTAGAGTATCAACGGGGTACACAGATACGCAGTATTTT. Protein: CSARVSTGYTDTQYF. V and J are TRBV20-1 and TRBJ2-3; D might be TRBD2 (5 bases). V was clipped by 1 base and J by 2 bases, with 13 bases between them. The CDR3 length is 15 residues. Germline values: CDR1 DFQATT, CDR2 SNEGSKA (reference sequence).

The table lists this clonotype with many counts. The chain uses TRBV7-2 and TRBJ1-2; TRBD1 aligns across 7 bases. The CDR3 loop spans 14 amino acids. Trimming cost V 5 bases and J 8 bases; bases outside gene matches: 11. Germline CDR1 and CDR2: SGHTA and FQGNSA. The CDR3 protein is CASSTGPQGGGYTF. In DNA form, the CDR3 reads TGTGCCAGCAGCACCGGGCCCCAGGGGGGCGGCTACACCTTC.

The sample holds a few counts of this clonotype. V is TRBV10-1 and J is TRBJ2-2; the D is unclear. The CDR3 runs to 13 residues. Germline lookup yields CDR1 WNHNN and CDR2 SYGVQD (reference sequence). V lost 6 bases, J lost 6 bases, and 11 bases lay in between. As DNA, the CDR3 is TGCGCCAGCAGCGGAATTTTGGCCGGGGAGCTGTTTTTT. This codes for CASSGILAGELFF.

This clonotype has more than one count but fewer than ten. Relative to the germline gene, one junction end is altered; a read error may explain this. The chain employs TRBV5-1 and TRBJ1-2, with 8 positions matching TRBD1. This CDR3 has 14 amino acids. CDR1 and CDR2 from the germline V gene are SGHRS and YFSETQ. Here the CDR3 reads CASSLVDRGYGYTF. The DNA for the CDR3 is TGCGCCAGCAGCTTGGTTGACAGGGGCTATGGCTACACTTTC.

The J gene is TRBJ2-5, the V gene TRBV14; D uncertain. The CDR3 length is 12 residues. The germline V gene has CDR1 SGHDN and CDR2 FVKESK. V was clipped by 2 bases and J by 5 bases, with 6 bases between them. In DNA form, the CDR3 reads TGTGCCAGCAGCCAATTCGGGGAGACCCAGTACTTC. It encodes CASSQFGETQYF.

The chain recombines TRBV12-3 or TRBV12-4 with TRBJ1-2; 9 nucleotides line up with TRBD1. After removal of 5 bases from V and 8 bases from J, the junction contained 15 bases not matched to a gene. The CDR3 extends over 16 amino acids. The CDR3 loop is CASSPSKGQGSGGYTF. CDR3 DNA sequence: TGTGCCAGCAGTCCATCAAAGGGACAGGGTTCGGGCGGCTACACCTTC.

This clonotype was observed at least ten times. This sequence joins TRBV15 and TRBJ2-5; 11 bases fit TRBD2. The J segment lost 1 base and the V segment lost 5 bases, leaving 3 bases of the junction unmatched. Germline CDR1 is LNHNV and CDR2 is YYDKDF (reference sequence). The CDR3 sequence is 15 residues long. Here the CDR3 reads CATSPGLAGQETQYF. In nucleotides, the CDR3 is TGTGCCACCAGCCCTGGACTAGCGGGCCAAGAGACCCAGTACTTC.

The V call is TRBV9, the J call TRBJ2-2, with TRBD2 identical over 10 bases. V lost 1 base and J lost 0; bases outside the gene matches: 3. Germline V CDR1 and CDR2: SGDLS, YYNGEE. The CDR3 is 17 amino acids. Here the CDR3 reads CASSVQSGGANTGELFF. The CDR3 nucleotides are TGTGCCAGCAGCGTACAAAGCGGGGGGGCGAACACCGGGGAGCTGTTTTTT.

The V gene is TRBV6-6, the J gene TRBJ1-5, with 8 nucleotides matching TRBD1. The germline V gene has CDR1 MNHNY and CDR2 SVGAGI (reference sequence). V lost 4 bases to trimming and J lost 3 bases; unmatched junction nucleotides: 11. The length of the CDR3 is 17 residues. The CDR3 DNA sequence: TGTGCCAGCAGTTCAACCCGGGACAGGAGATCCAATCAGCCCCAGCATTTT. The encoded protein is CASSSTRDRRSNQPQHF.

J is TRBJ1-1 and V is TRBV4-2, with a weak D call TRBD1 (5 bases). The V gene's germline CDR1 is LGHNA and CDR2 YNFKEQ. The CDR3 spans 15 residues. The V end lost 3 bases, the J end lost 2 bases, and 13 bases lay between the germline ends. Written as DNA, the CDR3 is TGTGCCAGCAGCCACTACGGGGGGGGAAACACTGAAGCTTTCTTT. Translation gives CASSHYGGGNTEAFF.

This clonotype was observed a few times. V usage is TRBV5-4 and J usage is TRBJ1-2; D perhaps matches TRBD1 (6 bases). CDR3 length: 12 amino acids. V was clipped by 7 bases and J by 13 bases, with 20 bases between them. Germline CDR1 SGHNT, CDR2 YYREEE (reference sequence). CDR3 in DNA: TGTGCCAGCCGCTGGGAGGTGGGGGGCAGCACCTTC. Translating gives CASRWEVGGSTF.

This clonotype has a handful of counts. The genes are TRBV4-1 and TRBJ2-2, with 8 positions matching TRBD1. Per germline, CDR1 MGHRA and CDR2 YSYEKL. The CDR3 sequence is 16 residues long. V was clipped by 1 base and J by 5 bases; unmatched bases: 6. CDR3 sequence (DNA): TGCGCCAGCAGCCAAGTACCCAGGGGGCGTACCGGGGAGCTGTTTTTT. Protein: CASSQVPRGRTGELFF.

CDR3 DNA: TGTGCCAGCAGTTTGGACAGTGAGGAAAAACTGTTTTTT. Protein product: CASSLDSEEKLFF. The chain has TRBV6-5 and TRBJ1-4, with D possibly matching TRBD1 (6 bases). The CDR3 loop spans 13 amino acids. Trimming removed 4 bases at V and 8 bases at J, with 11 bases between. The germline V gene has CDR1 MNHEY and CDR2 SVGAGI.

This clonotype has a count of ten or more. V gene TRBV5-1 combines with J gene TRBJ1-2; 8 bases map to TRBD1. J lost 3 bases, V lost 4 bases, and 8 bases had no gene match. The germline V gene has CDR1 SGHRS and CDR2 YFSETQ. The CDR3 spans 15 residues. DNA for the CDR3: TGCGCCAGCAGCACCCTCTCGACAGGGGACTATGGCTACACCTTC. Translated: CASSTLSTGDYGYTF.

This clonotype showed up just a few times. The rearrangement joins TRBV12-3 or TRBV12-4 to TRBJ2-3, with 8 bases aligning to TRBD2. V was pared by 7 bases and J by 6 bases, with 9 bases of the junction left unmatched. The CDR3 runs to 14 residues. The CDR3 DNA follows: TGTGCCAGCAATCCTGGGACTAGTAAGGATACGCAGTATTTT. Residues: CASNPGTSKDTQYF.